This T cell receptor beta chain appears in the sequencing data of a study of long-term antiretroviral therapy in people with HIV. This clone was counted once. Trimming removed 4 bases from V and 5 bases from J, with 10 bases in between. CDR3 length: 13 residues. The germline CDR1 and CDR2 sequences are SGHRS and YFSETQ. Survey-level resolution applied to immunoSEQ assay v3.0. Assay: immunoSEQ multiplex PCR; the TCRdb copy retains only in-frame clones and omits some. The table records about 25,000 clones, around four fifths of them present only once. This sequence was found in a young man with HIV. The sequencing used unsorted PBMCs, collected around 4.2 years after starting antiretroviral therapy. The J gene is TRBJ2-1, the V gene TRBV5-1; D perhaps matches TRBD1 (6 bases). CDR3 residues: CASSPYRDNEQFF. DNA of the CDR3: TGCGCCAGCAGCCCATACAGGGACAATGAGCAGTTCTTC.